The T cell receptor beta chain under discussion was sequenced for a study of blood T cells in healthy people across ages. Background on the study: The template switching approach captured approximately one barcoded beta molecule for every two T cells. The study, taken as a whole, reports: Calculation of diversity from one million T cells yielded estimates considered to be underestimates.

The individuals who served as donors were healthy Caucasians living in Russia, aged about 6 to 100. As for this clonotype: The target antigen is unknown.

A second PCR of about 6 to 12 cycles used a sample-barcoded 5' primer and a J-beta primer mix. Via MiXCR, TCRdb re-called the 5' RACE reads, giving one row per CDR3 protein. Altogether approximately 820,000 distinct CDR3 sequences are present, under 55% being singletons, with the ten largest covering about a fifth. Sequenced material: blood. This TCR was sampled from a man in his sixties in good health.

Here the CDR3 DNA reads TGCGCCAGCAGCTTGACCTATGGCAGCCTCACAGATACGCAGTATTTT. This codes for CASSLTYGSLTDTQYF. This chain links TRBV5-1 with TRBJ2-3, with unresolved D. The germline CDR1 and CDR2 sequences are SGHRS and YFSETQ. This CDR3 has 16 residues. With 1 base removed from V and 2 bases from J, the gap between germline ends came to 14 bases.